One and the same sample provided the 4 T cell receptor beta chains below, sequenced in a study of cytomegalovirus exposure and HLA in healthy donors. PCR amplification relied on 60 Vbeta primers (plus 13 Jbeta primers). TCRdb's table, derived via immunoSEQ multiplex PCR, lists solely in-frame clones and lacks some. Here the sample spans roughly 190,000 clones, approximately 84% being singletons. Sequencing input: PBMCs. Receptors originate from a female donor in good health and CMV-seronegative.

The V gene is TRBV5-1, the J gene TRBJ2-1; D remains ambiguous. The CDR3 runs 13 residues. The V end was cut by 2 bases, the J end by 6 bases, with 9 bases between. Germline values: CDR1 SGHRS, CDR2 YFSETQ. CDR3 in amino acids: CASSFPGPNEQFF. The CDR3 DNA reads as TGCGCCAGCAGCTTCCCTGGGCCCAATGAGCAGTTCTTC.

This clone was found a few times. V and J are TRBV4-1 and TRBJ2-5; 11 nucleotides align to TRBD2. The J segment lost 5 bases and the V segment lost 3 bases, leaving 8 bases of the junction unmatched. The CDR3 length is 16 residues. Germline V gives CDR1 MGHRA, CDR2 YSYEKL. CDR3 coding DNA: TGCGCCAGCAGCCATCTTAGCGGGGGGGCCTTTGAGACCCAGTACTTC. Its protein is CASSHLSGGAFETQYF.

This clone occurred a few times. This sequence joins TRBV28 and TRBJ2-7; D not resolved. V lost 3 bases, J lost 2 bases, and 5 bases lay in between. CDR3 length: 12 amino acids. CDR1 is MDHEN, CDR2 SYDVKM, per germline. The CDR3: CASSFQAYEQYF. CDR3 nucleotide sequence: TGTGCCAGCAGTTTTCAGGCCTACGAGCAGTACTTC.

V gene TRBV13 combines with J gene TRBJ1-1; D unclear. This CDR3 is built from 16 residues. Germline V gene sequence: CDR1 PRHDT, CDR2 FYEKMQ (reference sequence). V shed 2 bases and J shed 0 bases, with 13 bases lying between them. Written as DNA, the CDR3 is TGTGCCAGCAGCTTAAGATTCGGGATCATGAACACTGAAGCTTTCTTT. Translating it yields CASSLRFGIMNTEAFF.